This passage covers 8 T cell receptor beta chains from one sample sequenced in a study of blood T cell repertoires in COVID-19. Profiling relied on immunoSEQ multiplex PCR, and the TCRdb table lists in-frame clones only, not all of them. This table holds 90,000 or so clones, roughly 85% found once. Source material: peripheral blood. The receptors shown here come from a human donor in a cohort sampled during active COVID-19.

The chain links TRBV6-4 to TRBJ2-5, with 12 bases aligning to TRBD2. Germline V gene lookup returns CDR1 MRHNA and CDR2 SNTAGT. The CDR3 extends over 19 amino acids. V shed 2 bases, J shed 0 bases, and the junction held 10 bases outside the gene matches. CDR3 protein: CASSDGLAGPSLHQETQYF. In nucleotides, the CDR3 is TGTGCCAGCAGTGACGGACTAGCGGGACCCTCACTCCACCAAGAGACCCAGTACTTC.

The chain links TRBV18 to TRBJ2-1; 9 bases map to TRBD2. The V gene's germline CDR1 is KGHSH and CDR2 LQKENI. Unmatched junction bases numbered 4, after V lost 1 base and J lost 6 bases. This CDR3 has 15 residues. CDR3 in DNA: TGTGCCAGCTCACCACGCGGCGGGGGGGCCAATGAGCAGTTCTTC. Translated, it gives CASSPRGGGANEQFF.

This chain links TRBV4-3 with TRBJ1-3; D unresolved. V was pared by 0 bases and J by 2 bases, with 8 bases between. The CDR3 consists of 15 residues. The germline V gene has CDR1 LGHNA and CDR2 YSLEER. CDR3 bases: TGCGCCAGCAGCCAAGATAACGGGGCTGGAAACACCATATATTTT. It translates to CASSQDNGAGNTIYF.

This sequence joins TRBV4-3 and TRBJ1-4; no reliable D call. The CDR3 has 15 amino acids. The germline V gene has CDR1 LGHNA and CDR2 YSLEER. V was clipped by 0 bases and J by 8 bases, with 13 bases between them. Here the CDR3 reads CASSQDQEGWEKLFF. The CDR3 coding sequence is TGCGCCAGCAGCCAAGATCAGGAGGGATGGGAAAAACTGTTTTTT.

This rearrangement joins TRBV4-2 to TRBJ1-2; TRBD1 matches at 7 bases. CDR3 length equals 14 residues. CDR1 LGHNA and CDR2 YNFKEQ come from the germline V gene. With 4 bases clipped from V and 4 bases from J, the junction kept 6 bases outside the gene matches. CDR3 in amino acids: CASSLNRDSYGYTF. The CDR3 DNA follows: TGTGCCAGCAGCCTAAACCGGGACAGCTATGGCTACACCTTC.

The chain couples TRBV19 to TRBJ2-7, with 9 bases aligning to TRBD1. Germline V gene data show CDR1 as LNHDA and CDR2 as SQIVND (reference sequence). The CDR3 extends over 14 amino acids. V lost 8 bases, J lost 1 base, and 6 bases stayed unmatched. The CDR3 spells CASQRGQGSYEQYF. CDR3 bases: TGTGCCAGTCAACGGGGACAGGGTTCCTACGAGCAGTACTTC.

This clone showed up just once. CDR3 DNA sequence: TGCGCCAGCAGCCAAGAGCCTAGCTCTCCGAATACGCAGTATTTT. Translation gives CASSQEPSSPNTQYF. The chain couples TRBV4-1 to TRBJ2-3; D possibly corresponds to TRBD2 (5 bases). The V gene lost 0 bases and the J gene lost 7 bases, with 14 bases spanning the gap. This CDR3 region has 15 residues. CDR1 MGHRA and CDR2 YSYEKL come from the germline V gene.

The chain has TRBV5-5 and TRBJ2-1; TRBD2 is a possible D gene (6 bases). The CDR3 sequence is 15 residues long. With 1 base removed from V and 8 bases from J, the gap between germline ends came to 16 bases. The V gene's germline CDR1 is SGHKS and CDR2 YYEKEE (reference sequence). The CDR3 sequence is CASSLRTGSQDEQFF. The CDR3 DNA reads TGTGCCAGCAGCTTGCGGACCGGGAGCCAAGATGAGCAGTTCTTC. The full variable domain, completed using reference TRBV5-5 and TRBJ2-1, is DAGVTQSPTHLIKTRGQQVTLRCSPISGHKSVSWYQQVLGQGPQFIFQYYEKEERGRGNFPDRFSARQFPNYSSELNVNALLLGDSALYLCASSLRTGSQDEQFFGPGTRLTVL.